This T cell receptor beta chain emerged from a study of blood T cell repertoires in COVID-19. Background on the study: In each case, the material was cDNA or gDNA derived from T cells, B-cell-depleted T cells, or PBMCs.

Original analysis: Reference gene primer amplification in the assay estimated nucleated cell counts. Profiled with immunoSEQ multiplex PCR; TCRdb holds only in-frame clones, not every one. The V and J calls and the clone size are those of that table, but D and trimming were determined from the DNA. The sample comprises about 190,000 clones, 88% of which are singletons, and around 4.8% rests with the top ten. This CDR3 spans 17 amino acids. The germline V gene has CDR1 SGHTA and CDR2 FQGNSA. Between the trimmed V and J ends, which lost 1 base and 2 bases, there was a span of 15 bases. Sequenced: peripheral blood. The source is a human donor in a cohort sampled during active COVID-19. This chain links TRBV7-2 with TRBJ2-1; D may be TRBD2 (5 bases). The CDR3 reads CASSLVRAAHPYNEQFF. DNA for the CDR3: TGTGCCAGCAGCTTAGTGCGGGCGGCACATCCCTACAATGAGCAGTTCTTC. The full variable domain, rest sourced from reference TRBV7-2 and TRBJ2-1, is GAGVSQSPSNKVTEKGKDVELRCDPISGHTALYWYRQSLGQGLEFLIYFQGNSAPDKSGLPSDRFSAERTGGSVSTLTIQRTQQEDSAVYLCASSLVRAAHPYNEQFFGPGTRLTVL.